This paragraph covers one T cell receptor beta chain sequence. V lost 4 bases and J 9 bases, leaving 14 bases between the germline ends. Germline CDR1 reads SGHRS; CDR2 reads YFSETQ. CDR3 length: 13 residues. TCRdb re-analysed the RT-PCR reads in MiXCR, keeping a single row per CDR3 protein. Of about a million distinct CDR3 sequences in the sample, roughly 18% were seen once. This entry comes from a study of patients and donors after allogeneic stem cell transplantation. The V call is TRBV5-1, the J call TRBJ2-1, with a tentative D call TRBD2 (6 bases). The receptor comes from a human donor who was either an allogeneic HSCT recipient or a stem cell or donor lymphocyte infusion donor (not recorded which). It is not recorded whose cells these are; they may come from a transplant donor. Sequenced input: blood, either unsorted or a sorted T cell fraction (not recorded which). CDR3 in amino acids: CASSPSGEPEQFF. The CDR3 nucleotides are TGCGCCAGCAGCCCCTCGGGGGAACCTGAGCAGTTCTTC.